The clone carrying this T cell receptor beta chain was counted many times. Its matching antigen is unknown. The data were obtained in a study of T cells in Graves' hyperthyroidism and ophthalmopathy. Trimming pared 5 bases from V and 0 bases from J, leaving 14 bases between. CDR3 length: 16 amino acids. Germline V gives CDR1 KGHDR, CDR2 SFDVKD. Points from the study as a whole: Researchers found most expanded thyroid clonotypes above 0.001 in blood as well.

Amplification yielded TCR beta CDR3 regions, with RNA transcripts as the source. An initial round of RT-PCR targeting the TCR CDR3 relied on the HTBI primer set. MiXCR, applied by TCRdb to the multiplex PCR reads, yields one record per CDR3 protein. Seen here are 550,000 to 800,000 distinct CDR3 sequences, about a sixth observed once, and the top ten hold about 8.4%. The origin of this receptor is a man in his late teens or twenties with Graves' hyperthyroidism. The chain is built from TRBV24-1 and TRBJ2-3; D is uncertain. The sequenced material came from blood. The CDR3 region is CATSGVMGRSTDTQYF. As DNA, the CDR3 is TGTGCCACCAGTGGAGTCATGGGCAGGAGCACAGATACGCAGTATTTT.